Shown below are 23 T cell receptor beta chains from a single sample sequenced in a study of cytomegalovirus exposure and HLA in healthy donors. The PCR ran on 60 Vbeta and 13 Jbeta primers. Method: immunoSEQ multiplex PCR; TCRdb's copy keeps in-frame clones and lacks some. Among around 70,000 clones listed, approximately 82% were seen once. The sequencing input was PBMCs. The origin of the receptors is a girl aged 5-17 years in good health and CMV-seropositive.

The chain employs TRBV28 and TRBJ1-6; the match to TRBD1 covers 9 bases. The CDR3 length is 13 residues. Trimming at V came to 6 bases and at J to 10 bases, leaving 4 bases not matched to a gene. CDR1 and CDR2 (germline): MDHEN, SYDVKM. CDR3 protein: CASRQQGASPLHF. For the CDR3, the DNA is TGTGCCAGCAGACAACAGGGGGCGTCACCCCTCCACTTT. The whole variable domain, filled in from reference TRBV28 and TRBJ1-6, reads DVKVTQSSRYLVKRTGEKVFLECVQDMDHENMFWYRQDPGLGLRLIYFSYDVKMKEKGDIPEGYSVSREKKERFSLILESASTNQTSMYLCASRQQGASPLHFGNGTRLTVT.

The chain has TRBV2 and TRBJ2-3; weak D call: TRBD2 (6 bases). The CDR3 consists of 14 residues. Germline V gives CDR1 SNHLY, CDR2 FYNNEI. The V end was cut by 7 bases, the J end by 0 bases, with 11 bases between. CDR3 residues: CASIGGASTDTQYF. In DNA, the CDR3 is TGTGCCAGCATCGGAGGGGCTAGCACAGATACGCAGTATTTT.

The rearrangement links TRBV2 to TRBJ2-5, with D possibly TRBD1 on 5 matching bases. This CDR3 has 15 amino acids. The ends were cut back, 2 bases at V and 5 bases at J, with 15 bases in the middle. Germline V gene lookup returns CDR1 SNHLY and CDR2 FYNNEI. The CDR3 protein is CASSEQGQTAETQYF. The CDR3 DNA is TGTGCCAGCAGTGAACAGGGCCAAACTGCTGAGACCCAGTACTTC.

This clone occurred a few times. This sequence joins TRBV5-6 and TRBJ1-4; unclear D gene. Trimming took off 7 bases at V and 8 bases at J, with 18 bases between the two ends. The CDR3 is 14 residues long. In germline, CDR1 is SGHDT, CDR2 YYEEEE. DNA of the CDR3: TGTGCCAGCCGATACGCCGGGGTCGGAGAAAAACTGTTTTTT. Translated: CASRYAGVGEKLFF. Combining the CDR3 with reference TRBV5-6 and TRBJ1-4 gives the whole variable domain DAGVTQSPTHLIKTRGQQVTLRCSPKSGHDTVSWYQQALGQGPQFIFQYYEEEERQRGNFPDRFSGHQFPNYSSELNVNALLLGDSALYLCASRYAGVGEKLFFGSGTQLSVL.

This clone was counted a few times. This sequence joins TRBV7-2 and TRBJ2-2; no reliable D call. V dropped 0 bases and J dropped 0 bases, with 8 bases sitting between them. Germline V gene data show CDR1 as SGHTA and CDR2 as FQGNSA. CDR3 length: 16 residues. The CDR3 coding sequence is TGTGCCAGCAGCTTAGCAGCAGGCCCGAACACCGGGGAGCTGTTTTTT. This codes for CASSLAAGPNTGELFF.

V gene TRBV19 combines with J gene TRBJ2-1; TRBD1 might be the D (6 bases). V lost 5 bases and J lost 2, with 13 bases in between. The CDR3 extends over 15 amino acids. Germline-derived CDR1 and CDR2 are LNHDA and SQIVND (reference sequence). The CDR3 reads CASSRTGLAYNEQFF. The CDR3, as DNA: TGTGCCAGTAGTCGTACAGGGTTAGCCTACAATGAGCAGTTCTTC.

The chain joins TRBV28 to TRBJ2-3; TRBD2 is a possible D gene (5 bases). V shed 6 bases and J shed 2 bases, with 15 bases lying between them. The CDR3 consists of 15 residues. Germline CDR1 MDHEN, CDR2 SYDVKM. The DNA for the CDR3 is TGTGCCAGCAGACCCCGGACTCTTCCCACAGATACGCAGTATTTT. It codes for CASRPRTLPTDTQYF.

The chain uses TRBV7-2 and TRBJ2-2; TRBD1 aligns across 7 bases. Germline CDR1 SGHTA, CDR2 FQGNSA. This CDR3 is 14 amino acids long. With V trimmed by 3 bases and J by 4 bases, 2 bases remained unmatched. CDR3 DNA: TGTGCCAGCAGCTTGGCAGGGGGCACCGGGGAGCTGTTTTTT. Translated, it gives CASSLAGGTGELFF.

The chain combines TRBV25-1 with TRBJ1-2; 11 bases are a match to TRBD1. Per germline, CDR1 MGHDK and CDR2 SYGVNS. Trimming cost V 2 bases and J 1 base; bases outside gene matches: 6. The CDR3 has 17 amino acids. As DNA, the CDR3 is TGTGCCAGCAGTGAAACGGGACAGGGGGAACTTAACTATGGCTACACCTTC. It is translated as CASSETGQGELNYGYTF.

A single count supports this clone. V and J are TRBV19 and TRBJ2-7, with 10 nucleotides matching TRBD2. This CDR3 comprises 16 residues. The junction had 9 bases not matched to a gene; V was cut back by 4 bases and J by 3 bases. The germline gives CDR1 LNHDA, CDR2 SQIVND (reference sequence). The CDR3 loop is CASSTGPSGGLYEQYF. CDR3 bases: TGTGCCAGTAGTACGGGCCCTAGCGGGGGCCTCTACGAGCAGTACTTC.

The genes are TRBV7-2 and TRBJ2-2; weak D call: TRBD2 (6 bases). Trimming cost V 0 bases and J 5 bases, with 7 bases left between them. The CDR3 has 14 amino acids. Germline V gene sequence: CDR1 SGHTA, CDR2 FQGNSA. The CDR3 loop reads CASSLARDTGELFF. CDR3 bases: TGTGCCAGCAGCTTAGCGCGGGATACCGGGGAGCTGTTTTTT.

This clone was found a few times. The CDR3 loop is CASRQDTGETQYF. The CDR3, as DNA: TGTGCCAGCAGACAGGACACGGGAGAGACCCAGTACTTC. V gene TRBV2 combines with J gene TRBJ2-5, with D possibly matching TRBD1 (5 bases). CDR3 length: 13 residues. Germline V gives CDR1 SNHLY, CDR2 FYNNEI. V was cut by 6 bases and J by 4 bases, with 12 bases left in between.

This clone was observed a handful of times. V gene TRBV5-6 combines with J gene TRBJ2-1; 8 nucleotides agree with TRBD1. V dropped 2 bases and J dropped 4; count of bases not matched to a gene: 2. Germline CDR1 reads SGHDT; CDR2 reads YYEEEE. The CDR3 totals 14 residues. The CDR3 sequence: CASSLTGGYNEQFF. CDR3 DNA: TGTGCCAGCAGCTTAACAGGGGGTTACAATGAGCAGTTCTTC.

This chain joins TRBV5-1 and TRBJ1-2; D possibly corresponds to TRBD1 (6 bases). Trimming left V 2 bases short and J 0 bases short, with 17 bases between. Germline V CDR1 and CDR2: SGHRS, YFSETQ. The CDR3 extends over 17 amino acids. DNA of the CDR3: TGCGCCAGCAGCTTAGGACCCCGGACAGTCCCTAACTATGGCTACACCTTC. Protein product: CASSLGPRTVPNYGYTF.

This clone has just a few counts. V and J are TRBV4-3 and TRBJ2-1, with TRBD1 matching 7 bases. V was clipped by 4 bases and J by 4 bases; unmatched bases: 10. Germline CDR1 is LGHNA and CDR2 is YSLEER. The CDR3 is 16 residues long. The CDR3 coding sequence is TGCGCCAGCAGCCGCACCGGGACAGACGAATACAATGAGCAGTTCTTC. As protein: CASSRTGTDEYNEQFF.

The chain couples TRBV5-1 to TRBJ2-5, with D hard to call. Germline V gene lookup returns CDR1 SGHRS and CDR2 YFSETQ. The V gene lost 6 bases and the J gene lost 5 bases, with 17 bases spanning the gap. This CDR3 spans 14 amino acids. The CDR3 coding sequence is TGCGCCAGCACCCTTCGTTTGGCCCCGGAGACCCAGTACTTC. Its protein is CASTLRLAPETQYF.

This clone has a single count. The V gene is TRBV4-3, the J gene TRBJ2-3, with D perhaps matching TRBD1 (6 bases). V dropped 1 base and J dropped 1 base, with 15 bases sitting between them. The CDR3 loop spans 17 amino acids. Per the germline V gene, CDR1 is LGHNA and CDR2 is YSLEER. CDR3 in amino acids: CASSQGGRGEGTDTQYF. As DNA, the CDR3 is TGCGCCAGCAGCCAAGGGGGCAGGGGCGAGGGCACAGATACGCAGTATTTT.

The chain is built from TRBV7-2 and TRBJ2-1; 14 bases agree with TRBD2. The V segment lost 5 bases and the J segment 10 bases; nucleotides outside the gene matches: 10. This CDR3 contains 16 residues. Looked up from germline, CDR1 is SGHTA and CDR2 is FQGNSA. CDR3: CASSPLRLAGGPEQFF. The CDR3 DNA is TGTGCCAGCAGCCCCCTCAGACTAGCGGGGGGGCCCGAGCAGTTCTTC.

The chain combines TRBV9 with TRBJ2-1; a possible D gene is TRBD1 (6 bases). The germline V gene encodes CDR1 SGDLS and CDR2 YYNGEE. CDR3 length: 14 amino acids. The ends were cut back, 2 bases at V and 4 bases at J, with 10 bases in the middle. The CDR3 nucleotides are TGTGCCAGCAGCGTTGGGACAACGTACAATGAGCAGTTCTTC. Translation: CASSVGTTYNEQFF.

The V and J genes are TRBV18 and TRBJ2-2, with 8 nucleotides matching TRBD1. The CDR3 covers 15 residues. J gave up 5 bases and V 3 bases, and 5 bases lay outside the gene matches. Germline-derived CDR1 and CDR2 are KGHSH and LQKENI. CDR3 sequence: CASSPGTGLTGELFF. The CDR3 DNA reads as TGTGCCAGCTCACCGGGGACAGGACTGACCGGGGAGCTGTTTTTT. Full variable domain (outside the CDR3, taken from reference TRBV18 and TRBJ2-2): NAGVMQNPRHLVRRRGQEARLRCSPMKGHSHVYWYRQLPEEGLKFMVYLQKENIIDESGMPKERFSAEFPKEGPSILRIQQVVRGDSAAYFCASSPGTGLTGELFFGEGSRLTVL.

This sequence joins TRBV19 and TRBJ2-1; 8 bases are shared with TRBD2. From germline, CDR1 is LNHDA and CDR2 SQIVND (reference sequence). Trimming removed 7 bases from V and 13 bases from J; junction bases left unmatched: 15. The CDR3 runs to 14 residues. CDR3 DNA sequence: TGTGCCAGTACCAACACCGGTAGGGCGGGGGGACAGTTCTTC. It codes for CASTNTGRAGGQFF.

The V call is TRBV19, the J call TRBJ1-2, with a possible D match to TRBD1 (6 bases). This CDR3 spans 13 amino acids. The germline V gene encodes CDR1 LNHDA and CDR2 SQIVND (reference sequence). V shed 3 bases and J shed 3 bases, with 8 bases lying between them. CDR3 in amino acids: CASSIRGDYGYTF. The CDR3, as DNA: TGTGCCAGTAGTATCAGGGGTGACTATGGCTACACCTTC.

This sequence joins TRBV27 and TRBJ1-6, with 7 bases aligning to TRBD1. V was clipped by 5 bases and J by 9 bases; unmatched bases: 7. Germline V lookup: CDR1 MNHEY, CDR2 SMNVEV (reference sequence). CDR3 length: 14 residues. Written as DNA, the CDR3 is TGTGCCAGCAGTAGGCGACAGGGTAGTTCACCCCTCCACTTT. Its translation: CASSRRQGSSPLHF.